This TCR beta chain was found in a study of cytomegalovirus exposure and HLA in healthy donors. Study background: About 77 million unique TCRs from HLA-typed donors made up an early data release.

This clone is judged medium-sized. Trimming cost V 7 bases and J 7 bases, with 16 bases left between them. The germline V gene encodes CDR1 MDHEN and CDR2 SYDVKM. There are 14 residues in the CDR3. Primers: 60 Vbeta forward and 13 Jbeta reverse. TCRdb keeps only in-frame clones here, not all; method: immunoSEQ multiplex PCR. The data contain just over 95,000 clones, about 78% of them singletons. The sequencing sample was made of PBMCs. The rearrangement links TRBV28 to TRBJ2-2, with a tentative D call TRBD1 (6 bases). The sequence was obtained from a woman aged 40 to 50 in good health and CMV-seropositive. CDR3 sequence reads: CASTLPGVGGELFF. The CDR3 DNA is TGTGCCAGCACCCTACCAGGGGTTGGCGGGGAGCTGTTTTTT.